The clone carrying this TCR beta chain was detected only a few times. The target antigen is unknown. This entry belongs to a study of type 1 regulatory T cells. Study-level information: T-allo10 is a Tr1-enriched, alloantigen-specific CD4 T cell product made in vitro.

Germline V CDR1 and CDR2: MNHEY, SVGAGI. V lost 0 bases and J 0 bases, leaving 15 bases between the germline ends. The CDR3 length is 19 residues. Overall study results and limits: Compared with non-type 1 regulatory T cells, type 1 regulatory T cells showed a more restricted TCR repertoire.

TCRdb passed the reads through MiXCR, listing each CDR3 protein once. Here the sample spans tens of thousands of distinct CDR3 sequences, less than 65% being singletons. The sequence came from a human donor in good health. J is TRBJ1-6 and V is TRBV6-5; D is perhaps TRBD1 (6 bases). Specimen: cultured non-Tr1 T cells, either the whole culture or a sorted T cell fraction (not recorded which). The CDR3 spells CASSYSGGGAGSYNSPLHF. In nucleotides, the CDR3 is TGTGCCAGCAGTTACTCCGGAGGGGGGGCCGGCTCCTATAATTCACCCCTCCACTTT.